The T cell receptor beta chain described here comes from a study of cytomegalovirus exposure and HLA in healthy donors. Regarding the study as a whole: Upon later analysis, TCR association rates were observed to vary by HLA locus, being highest for DRB1 and lowest for HLA-C.

The CDR3 sequence is 16 residues long. The junction had 8 bases not matched to a gene; V was cut back by 4 bases and J by 0 bases. The germline V gene encodes CDR1 SQVTM and CDR2 ANQGSEA. With 60 Vbeta and 13 Jbeta primers, the PCR was carried out. Using immunoSEQ multiplex PCR, the repertoire was profiled, and TCRdb retains in-frame clones only, with some absent. The repertoire table contains some 200,000 clones. On this clone itself: Its antigen is not known.

V gene TRBV29-1 combines with J gene TRBJ2-3, with 9 bases fitting TRBD1. The origin of this receptor is a woman aged 18-35 years in good health and CMV-seropositive. The sequencing input was PBMCs. For the CDR3, the DNA is TGCAGCGTTGGGGGCCCGGGGACAGGGAGCACAGATACGCAGTATTTT. Residues: CSVGGPGTGSTDTQYF.